This T cell receptor beta chain comes out of a study of cytomegalovirus exposure and HLA in healthy donors. Study observations and caveats: Highly shared variants forming one cluster were likely a sequencing artifact.

About this clone: Its target is unknown.

The CDR3 runs 14 residues. The V gene's germline CDR1 is KGHSH and CDR2 LQKENI. Trimming removed 3 bases from V and 3 bases from J; junction bases left unmatched: 4. The primer mix had 60 Vbeta and 13 Jbeta primers. The table came from immunoSEQ multiplex PCR; TCRdb's copy has only in-frame clones and leaves some out. The sample lists 75,000 to 95,000 clones, approximately 80% seen once, with 3% to 3.5% in the top ten. The specimen sequenced was PBMCs. The chain links TRBV18 to TRBJ2-5; 7 bases line up with TRBD2. The receptor's source is a man aged 45-65 years in good health and CMV-seronegative. The CDR3 bases are TGTGCCAGCTCACCGCGCCTAGCGGAAGAGACCCAGTACTTC. Translating gives CASSPRLAEETQYF.